Below, 13 T cell receptor beta chains from the same sample are listed, as sequenced in a study of T cells after yellow fever vaccination. TCRdb analysed the 5' RACE reads with MiXCR anew, one entry per CDR3 protein. The sample lists around 600,000 distinct CDR3 sequences, roughly 12% occurring once. The sequenced sample was PBMCs, obtained on the day of the yellow fever booster vaccination. These receptors originate from a man aged 30 to 39 who received the YFV17D yellow fever vaccine.

This clonotype turned up a few times. The chain couples TRBV28 to TRBJ2-1; 10 bases agree with TRBD2. J gave up 0 bases and V 7 bases, and 6 bases lay outside the gene matches. The CDR3 has 16 residues. Germline-derived CDR1 and CDR2 are MDHEN and SYDVKM. The CDR3 coding sequence is TGTGCCAGCAAGACTAGCGGGCCGAGCTCCTACAATGAGCAGTTCTTC. Protein product: CASKTSGPSSYNEQFF.

V usage is TRBV14 and J usage is TRBJ2-2, with TRBD2 matching 8 bases. The CDR3 has 16 residues. J was trimmed by 6 bases and V by 2 bases; bases with no gene match: 8. From germline, CDR1 is SGHDN and CDR2 FVKESK. The CDR3 here is CASSQSPGLGAGELFF. DNA of the CDR3: TGTGCCAGCAGCCAATCACCGGGACTAGGGGCCGGGGAGCTGTTTTTT.

This clonotype was found a few times. The CDR3 sequence: CASSLTGPSSYEQYF. DNA of the CDR3: TGTGCCAGCAGCTTAACCGGACCGAGCTCCTACGAGCAGTACTTC. This sequence joins TRBV5-6 and TRBJ2-7; D not certain. Per the germline V gene, CDR1 is SGHDT and CDR2 is YYEEEE. The CDR3 sequence is 15 residues long. Trimming cost V 2 bases and J 0 bases, with 12 bases left between them.

The chain has TRBV3-1 and TRBJ2-7; 10 positions agree with TRBD2. The CDR3 is 17 amino acids. Trimming took 0 bases from V and 7 from J; bases not matched to a gene: 12. Germline CDR1 reads LGHDT; CDR2 reads YNNKEL (reference sequence). The DNA of the CDR3 is TGTGCCAGCAGCCAAGAGGTTTACCTAGCGGGAGTGAATGAGCAGTACTTC. The encoded protein is CASSQEVYLAGVNEQYF.

The chain combines TRBV5-1 with TRBJ2-1; the D gene is possibly TRBD1 (5 bases). CDR1 is SGHRS, CDR2 YFSETQ, per germline. The germline V and J ends were trimmed by 2 bases and 3 bases, with 12 bases remaining between them. There are 15 residues in the CDR3. The CDR3 coding sequence is TGCGCCAGCAGCTTAGGGGATCCTGACTACAATGAGCAGTTCTTC. The encoded protein is CASSLGDPDYNEQFF.

Remarks on this clonotype: One junction end does not reproduce the germline sequence, and a read error may be involved. The CDR3 bases are TGTGCCAGCTGCTTAGACCCCGGGTCCTACGAGCAGTACTTC. Translation: CASCLDPGSYEQYF. V and J are TRBV7-2 and TRBJ2-7; D call uncertain. CDR1 is SGHTA, CDR2 FQGNSA, per germline. The CDR3 is 14 residues long.

The chain employs TRBV10-3 and TRBJ1-2; TRBD1 is a possible D gene (5 bases). The CDR3 sequence is 15 residues long. V was pared by 3 bases and J by 7 bases, with 18 bases between. Germline lookup yields CDR1 ENHRY and CDR2 SYGVKD. CDR3 DNA: TGTGCCATCAGTGACGCCGGGACGGTGGTATTTGGCTACACCTTC. It codes for CAISDAGTVVFGYTF.

V gene TRBV12-3 or TRBV12-4 combines with J gene TRBJ2-7; 8 bases map to TRBD1. This CDR3 is 13 amino acids long. V dropped 5 bases and J dropped 7; count of bases not matched to a gene: 7. This CDR3 reads CASSPQTGVEQYF. CDR3 bases: TGTGCCAGCAGTCCCCAGACAGGGGTTGAGCAGTACTTC.

This clonotype was picked up a small number of times. The J gene is TRBJ2-7, the V gene TRBV20-1; D possibly matches TRBD1 or TRBD2 (5 bases each). The CDR3 has 15 residues. V was trimmed by 5 bases and J by 3 bases, leaving 20 bases between them. Germline V gene lookup returns CDR1 DFQATT and CDR2 SNEGSKA (reference sequence). The CDR3 loop is CSAVKWGKRVYEQYF. The DNA of the CDR3 is TGCAGTGCTGTCAAGTGGGGGAAAAGAGTCTACGAGCAGTACTTC.

This clonotype was picked up a small number of times. V and J are TRBV14 and TRBJ1-5; D gene unclear. This CDR3 region has 13 residues. Germline V gives CDR1 SGHDN, CDR2 FVKESK. Trimming left V 2 bases short and J 2 bases short, with 4 bases between. CDR3 protein: CASSQYRNQPQHF. CDR3 coding DNA: TGTGCCAGCAGCCAATACCGCAATCAGCCCCAGCATTTT.

This clonotype was counted between two and nine times. The chain is built from TRBV21-1 and TRBJ2-5; TRBD2 is taken as the D call from the table, unchecked against the DNA. TRBV21-1 is described as a pseudogene. CDR3 length: 15 amino acids. This CDR3 is CASSVDLYQRETQYF. The CDR3 coding sequence is TGTGCCAGCAGCGTTGATCTTTACCAGCGGGAGACCCAGTACTTC.

This clonotype showed up just a few times. V and J are TRBV28 and TRBJ2-7; the D gene is possibly TRBD2 (5 bases). CDR1 and CDR2 (germline): MDHEN, SYDVKM. The V and J ends lost 8 bases and 3 bases respectively, with 17 bases between them. The CDR3 is made up of 14 amino acids. The CDR3 DNA reads TGTGCCAGCTCAAGACTAATCGGAGGCTACGAGCAGTACTTC. Translated: CASSRLIGGYEQYF.

V usage is TRBV27 and J usage is TRBJ2-7, with 9 nucleotides matching TRBD1. The CDR3 contains 14 residues. J gave up 4 bases and V 6 bases, and 7 bases lay outside the gene matches. Germline V gene sequence: CDR1 MNHEY, CDR2 SMNVEV (reference sequence). The CDR3 here is CASRIRDRAYEQYF. CDR3 DNA sequence: TGTGCCAGCAGAATCCGGGACAGGGCGTACGAGCAGTACTTC.